The T cell receptor beta chain described here comes from a study of blood T cell repertoires in COVID-19. Background on the study: Samples came from the United States, Italy and Spain, spanning acute and convalescent COVID-19. PBMCs, B-cell-depleted T cells, or T cells were the source of the cDNA or gDNA that made up the material.

Source study methods: Amplification of reference gene primers provided the estimated nucleated cell counts. Method: immunoSEQ multiplex PCR; TCRdb's copy keeps in-frame clones and lacks some. From that table come the V and J calls and clone size; the DNA was used to work out D and trimming. The sample includes some 15,000 clones, about 87% of them seen just once. From germline, CDR1 is LNHNV and CDR2 YYDKDF (reference sequence). CDR3 length: 16 amino acids. Trimming removed 2 bases from V and 6 bases from J; junction bases left unmatched: 7. The chain combines TRBV15 with TRBJ1-5; the match to TRBD1 covers 10 bases. The sample taken for sequencing was peripheral blood. The TCR was taken from a human donor in a cohort sampled during active COVID-19. CDR3 bases: TGTGCCACCAGCAGATACACCGGGACAGGGGCTCAGCCCCAGCATTTT. This gives the protein CATSRYTGTGAQPQHF.